This TCR beta chain was observed in a study of cytomegalovirus exposure and HLA in healthy donors. Comment on this clone: Its matching antigen is unknown.

Repertoires were generated with immunoSEQ multiplex PCR, while TCRdb's copy carries only in-frame clones and drops some. Found here are under 150,000 clones, about 90% of them singletons; the top ten hold 1.5% to 2%. J gave up 1 base and V 7 bases, and 12 bases lay outside the gene matches. Germline V gives CDR1 MDHEN, CDR2 SYDVKM. The CDR3 is 16 amino acids. General study results and limits: The tendency of first-cohort TCR clusters to co-occur in the 120 validation repertoires was the finding of a later analysis.

The V call is TRBV28, the J call TRBJ2-7, with 8 positions matching TRBD1. Material for sequencing was PBMCs. This receptor was identified in a woman between 18 and 30 years old in good health and CMV-seronegative. The CDR3 coding sequence is TGTGCCAGCACGGCAATGACGGGGGACAGGTCCTACGAGCAGTACTTC. It yields the protein CASTAMTGDRSYEQYF.